This T cell receptor (beta chain) was identified in a study of T-cell memory formation after mild COVID-19. This clonotype was detected only a few times. Each CDR3 protein is one row after TCRdb ran MiXCR on the 5' RACE reads. Of some 88,000 distinct CDR3 sequences listed, roughly 25% are singletons. V lost 6 bases to trimming and J lost 5 bases, with 13 bases between them. Germline V gives CDR1 SNHLY, CDR2 FYNNEI. The CDR3 extends over 14 amino acids. This chain links TRBV2 with TRBJ2-2, with a possible D match to TRBD1 (5 bases). This clonotype was obtained from a man younger than 35 who had mild COVID-19 (a few samples of this study predate the infection). Cell type and time point are not known. The sequencing sample was made of PBMCs or a T cell subset sorted from them (not recorded which). CDR3: CASRGPKETGELFF. The CDR3 nucleotides read TGTGCCAGCAGGGGGCCAAAGGAGACCGGGGAGCTGTTTTTT. Drawing the rest from reference TRBV2 and TRBJ2-2, the complete variable domain is EPEVTQTPSHQVTQMGQEVILRCVPISNHLYFYWYRQILGQKVEFLVSFYNNEISEKSEIFDDQFSVERPDGSNFTLKIRSTKLEDSAMYFCASRGPKETGELFFGEGSRLTVL.